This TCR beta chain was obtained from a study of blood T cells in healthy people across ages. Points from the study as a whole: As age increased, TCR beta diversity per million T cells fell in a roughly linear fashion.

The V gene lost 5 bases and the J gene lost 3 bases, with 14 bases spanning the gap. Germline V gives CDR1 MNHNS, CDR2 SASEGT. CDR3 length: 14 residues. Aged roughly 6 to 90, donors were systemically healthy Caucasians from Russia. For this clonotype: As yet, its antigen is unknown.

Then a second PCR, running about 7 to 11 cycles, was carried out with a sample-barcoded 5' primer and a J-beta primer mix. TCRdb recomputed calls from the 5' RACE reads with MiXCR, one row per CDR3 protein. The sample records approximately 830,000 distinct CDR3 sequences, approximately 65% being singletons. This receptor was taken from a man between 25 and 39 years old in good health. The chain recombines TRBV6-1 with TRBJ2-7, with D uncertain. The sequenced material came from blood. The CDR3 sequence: CASSKGKQIYEQYF. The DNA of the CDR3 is TGTGCCAGCAGTAAGGGAAAACAAATCTACGAGCAGTACTTC.